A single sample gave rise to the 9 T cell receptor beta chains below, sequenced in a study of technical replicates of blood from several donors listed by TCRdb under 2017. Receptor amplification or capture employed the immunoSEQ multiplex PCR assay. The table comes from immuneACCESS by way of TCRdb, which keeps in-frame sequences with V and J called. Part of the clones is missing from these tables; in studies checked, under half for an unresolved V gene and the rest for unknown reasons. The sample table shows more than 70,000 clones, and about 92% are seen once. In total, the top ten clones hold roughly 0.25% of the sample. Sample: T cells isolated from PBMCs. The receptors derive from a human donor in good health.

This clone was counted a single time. CDR3 coding DNA: TGTGCCAGCAGTTCCCAGTCAGGGTCCTACGAGCAGTACTTC. It specifies CASSSQSGSYEQYF. The chain joins TRBV6-1 to TRBJ2-7, with D perhaps matching TRBD1 (5 bases). The CDR3 has 14 residues. The V and J ends lost 5 bases and 1 base respectively, with 12 bases between them. CDR1 and CDR2 (germline): MNHNS, SASEGT.

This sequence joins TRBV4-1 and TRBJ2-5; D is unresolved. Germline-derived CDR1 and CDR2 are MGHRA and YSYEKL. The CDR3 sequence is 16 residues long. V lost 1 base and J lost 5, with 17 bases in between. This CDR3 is CASSQVNLGFVETQYF. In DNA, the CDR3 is TGCGCCAGCAGCCAAGTAAACCTAGGTTTTGTTGAGACCCAGTACTTC.

Here the CDR3 reads CATRDRGHEQYF. For the CDR3, the DNA is TGTGCCACCCGGGACAGGGGTCACGAGCAGTACTTC. The chain joins TRBV13 to TRBJ2-7, with 10 bases that match TRBD1. CDR1 is PRHDT, CDR2 FYEKMQ, per germline (reference sequence). The V and J ends lost 10 bases and 5 bases, in that order; junction bases with no gene match: 5. The CDR3 extends over 12 amino acids. Using reference TRBV13 and TRBJ2-7 for the parts outside the CDR3, the full variable domain is AAGVIQSPRHLIKEKRETATLKCYPIPRHDTVYWYQQGPGQDPQFLISFYEKMQSDKGSIPDRFSAQQFSDYHSELNMSSLELGDSALYFCATRDRGHEQYFGPGTRLTVT.

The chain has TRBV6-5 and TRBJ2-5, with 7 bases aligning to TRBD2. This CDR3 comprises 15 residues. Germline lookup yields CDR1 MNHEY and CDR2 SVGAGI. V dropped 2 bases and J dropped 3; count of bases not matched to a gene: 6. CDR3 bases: TGTGCCAGCAGTTACAGGTTGGCGGGGGAAGAGACCCAGTACTTC. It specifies CASSYRLAGEETQYF.

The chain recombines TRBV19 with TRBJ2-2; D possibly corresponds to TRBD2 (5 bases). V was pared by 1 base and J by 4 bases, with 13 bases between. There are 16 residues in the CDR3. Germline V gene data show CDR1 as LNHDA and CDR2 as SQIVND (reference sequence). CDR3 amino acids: CASSIGIAEGTGELFF. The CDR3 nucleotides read TGTGCCAGTAGTATAGGGATCGCCGAGGGCACCGGGGAGCTGTTTTTT. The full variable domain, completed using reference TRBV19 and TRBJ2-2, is DGGITQSPKYLFRKEGQNVTLSCEQNLNHDAMYWYRQDPGQGLRLIYYSQIVNDFQKGDIAEGYSVSREKKESFPLTVTSAQKNPTAFYLCASSIGIAEGTGELFFGEGSRLTVL.

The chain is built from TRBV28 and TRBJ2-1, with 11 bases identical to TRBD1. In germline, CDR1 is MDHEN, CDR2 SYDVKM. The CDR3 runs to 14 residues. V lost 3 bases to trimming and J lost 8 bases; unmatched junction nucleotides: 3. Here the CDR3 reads CASSLGTGGDEQFF. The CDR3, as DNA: TGTGCCAGCAGTTTGGGGACAGGGGGGGATGAGCAGTTCTTC.

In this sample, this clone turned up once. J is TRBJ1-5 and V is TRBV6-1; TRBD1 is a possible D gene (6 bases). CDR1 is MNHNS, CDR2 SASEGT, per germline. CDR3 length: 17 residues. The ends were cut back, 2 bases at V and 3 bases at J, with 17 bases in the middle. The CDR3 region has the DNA TGTGCCAGCAGTGAATTACCTTTGGGGACAATCAATCAGCCCCAGCATTTT. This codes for CASSELPLGTINQPQHF.

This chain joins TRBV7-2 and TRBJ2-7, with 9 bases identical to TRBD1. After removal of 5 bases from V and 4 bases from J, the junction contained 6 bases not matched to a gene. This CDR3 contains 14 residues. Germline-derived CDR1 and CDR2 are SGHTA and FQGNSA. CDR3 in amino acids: CASSHGTGLYEQYF. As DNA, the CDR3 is TGTGCCAGCAGCCACGGGACAGGGTTATACGAGCAGTACTTC. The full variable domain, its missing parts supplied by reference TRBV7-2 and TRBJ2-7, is GAGVSQSPSNKVTEKGKDVELRCDPISGHTALYWYRQSLGQGLEFLIYFQGNSAPDKSGLPSDRFSAERTGGSVSTLTIQRTQQEDSAVYLCASSHGTGLYEQYFGPGTRLTVT.

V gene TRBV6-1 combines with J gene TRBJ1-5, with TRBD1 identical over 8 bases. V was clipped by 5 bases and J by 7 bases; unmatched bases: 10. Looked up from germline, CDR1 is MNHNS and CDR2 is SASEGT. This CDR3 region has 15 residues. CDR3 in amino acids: CASSRANRGGQPQHF. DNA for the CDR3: TGTGCCAGCAGTAGAGCAAACAGGGGGGGACAGCCCCAGCATTTT.